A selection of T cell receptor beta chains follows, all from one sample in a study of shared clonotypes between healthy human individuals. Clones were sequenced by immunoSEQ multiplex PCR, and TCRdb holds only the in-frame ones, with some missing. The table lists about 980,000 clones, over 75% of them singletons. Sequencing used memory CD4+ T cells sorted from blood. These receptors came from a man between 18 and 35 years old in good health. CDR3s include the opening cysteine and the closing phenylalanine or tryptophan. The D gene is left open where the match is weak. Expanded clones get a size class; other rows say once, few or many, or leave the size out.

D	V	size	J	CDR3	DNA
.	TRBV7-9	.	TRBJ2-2	CASSLAVPNTGELFF	TGTGCCAGCAGCTTAGCGGTCCCGAACACCGGGGAGCTGTTTTTT
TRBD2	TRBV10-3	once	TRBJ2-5	CAISRLSREGLGQETQYF	TGTGCCATCAGTCGGTTAAGTCGGGAGGGCCTAGGCCAAGAGACCCAGTACTTC
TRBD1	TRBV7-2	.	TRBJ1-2	CASSPTGTGRGYTF	TGTGCCAGCAGCCCAACCGGGACAGGGCGCGGCTACACCTTC
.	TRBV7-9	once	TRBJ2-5	CASSYVGTHQYF	TGTGCCAGCAGCTACGTCGGCACGCATCAGTACTTC
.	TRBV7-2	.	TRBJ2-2	CASSFGHVVTGELFF	TGTGCCAGCAGCTTCGGACACGTAGTAACCGGGGAGCTGTTTTTT
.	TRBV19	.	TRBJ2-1	CASSMVSSSYNEQFF	TGTGCCAGTAGTATGGTCTCCAGCTCCTACAATGAGCAGTTCTTC
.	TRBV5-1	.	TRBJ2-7	CASSLGDRSSYEQYF	TGCGCCAGCAGCTTGGGGGACCGGAGCTCCTACGAGCAGTACTTC
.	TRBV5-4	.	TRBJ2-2	CASMLDRANTGELFF	TGTGCCAGCATGCTAGACAGAGCGAACACCGGGGAGCTGTTTTTT
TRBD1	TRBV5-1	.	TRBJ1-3	CASGEGAGGNTIYF	TGCGCCAGCGGCGAGGGGGCCGGAGGAAACACCATATATTTT
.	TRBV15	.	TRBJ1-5	CATRGRVGQPQHF	TGTGCCACCAGGGGTCGGGTCGGTCAGCCCCAGCATTTT
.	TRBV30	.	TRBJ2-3	CAWSVSQVARRGTQYF	TGTGCCTGGAGTGTTTCTCAGGTGGCACGACGGGGTACGCAGTATTTT
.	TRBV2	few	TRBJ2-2	CASSGSSTGELFF	TGTGCCAGCAGTGGTTCTTCCACCGGGGAGCTGTTTTTT
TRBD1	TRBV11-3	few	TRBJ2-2	CASSWTGTNTGELFF	TGTGCCAGCAGCTGGACAGGGACGAACACCGGGGAGCTGTTTTTT
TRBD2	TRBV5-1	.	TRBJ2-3	CASSLGLAGGTDTQYF	TGCGCCAGCAGCTTGGGACTAGCGGGGGGCACAGATACGCAGTATTTT
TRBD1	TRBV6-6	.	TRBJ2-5	CASTDGQGETQYF	TGTGCCAGCACGGACGGACAGGGTGAGACCCAGTACTTC
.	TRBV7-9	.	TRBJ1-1	CASSQDGLNTEAFF	TGTGCCAGCAGCCAGGACGGACTGAACACTGAAGCTTTCTTT
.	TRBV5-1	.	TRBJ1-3	CASSLDGSHSGNTIYF	TGCGCCAGCAGCTTGGATGGGAGCCACTCTGGAAACACCATATATTTT
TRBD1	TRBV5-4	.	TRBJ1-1	CASSLGQGNAEAFF	TGTGCCAGCAGCTTGGGACAGGGTAACGCTGAAGCTTTCTTT
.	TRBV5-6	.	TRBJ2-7	CASSFRGLPYEQYF	TGTGCCAGCAGCTTCCGGGGCCTACCCTACGAGCAGTACTTC
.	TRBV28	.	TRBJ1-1	CASSPPPRRNTEAFF	TGTGCCAGCAGTCCCCCCCCACGGCGGAACACTGAAGCTTTCTTT
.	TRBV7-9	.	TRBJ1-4	CASSSGLTKLFF	TGTGCCAGCAGTTCAGGGTTGACAAAACTGTTTTTT
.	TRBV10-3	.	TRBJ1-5	CAIGLLANQPQHF	TGTGCCATCGGACTACTGGCCAATCAGCCCCAGCATTTT
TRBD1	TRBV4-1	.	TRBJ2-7	CASSQGQGPTAYEQYF	TGCGCCAGCAGCCAGGGACAGGGCCCTACCGCCTACGAGCAGTACTTC
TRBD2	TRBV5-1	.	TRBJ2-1	CASSEWTSQIEQFF	TGCGCCAGCAGCGAATGGACTAGCCAGATTGAGCAGTTCTTC
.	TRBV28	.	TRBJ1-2	CASSFLDRQLNYGYTF	TGTGCCAGCAGTTTCCTAGACAGGCAGCTTAACTATGGCTACACCTTC
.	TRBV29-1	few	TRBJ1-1	CSVKNLNTEAFF	TGCAGCGTTAAGAACCTTAACACTGAAGCTTTCTTT
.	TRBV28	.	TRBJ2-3	CASSLKRDTQYF	TGTGCCAGCAGTCTTAAGCGGGATACGCAGTATTTT